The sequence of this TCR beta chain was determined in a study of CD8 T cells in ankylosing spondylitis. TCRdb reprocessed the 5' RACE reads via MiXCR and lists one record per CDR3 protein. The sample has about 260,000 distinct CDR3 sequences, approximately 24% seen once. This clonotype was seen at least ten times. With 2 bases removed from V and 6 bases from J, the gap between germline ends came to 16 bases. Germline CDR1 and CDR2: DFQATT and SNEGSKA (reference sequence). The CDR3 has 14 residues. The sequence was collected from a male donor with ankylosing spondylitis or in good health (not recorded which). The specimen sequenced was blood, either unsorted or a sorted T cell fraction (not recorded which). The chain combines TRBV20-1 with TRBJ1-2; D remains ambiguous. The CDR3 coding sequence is TGCAGTGCTAGAACTAGACAAGAGTGGGATGGCTACACCTTC. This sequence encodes CSARTRQEWDGYTF.